These 9 T cell receptor beta chains were sequenced from one sample in a study of human T cells and chemical hapten exposure. TCRdb redid the calling of the RACE reads with MiXCR, one entry per CDR3 protein. The sample lists 65,000 to 80,000 distinct CDR3 sequences, 10% occurring once. Time point reported: patch test 1, 2 weeks after DPC sensitization. Treatment meaning: therapeutic diphenylcyclopropenone sensitization with weekly scalp DPC. The sequences come from whole blood, collected in connection with sensitization to the hapten diphenylcyclopropenone (DPC). These receptors were taken from a woman aged 50 to 65 with alopecia areata. Some clones in this sample may be carry-over from other donors' samples.

The gene calls are TRBV9 and TRBJ1-2, with D possibly matching TRBD1 (6 bases). In germline, CDR1 is SGDLS, CDR2 YYNGEE. The CDR3 consists of 17 residues. The ends were cut back, 2 bases at V and 0 bases at J, with 17 bases in the middle. Here the CDR3 reads CASSVSPRQATNYGYTF. The CDR3 DNA follows: TGTGCCAGCAGCGTCTCACCTCGACAGGCCACTAACTATGGCTACACCTTC.

This clonotype was recorded many times. For the CDR3, the DNA is TGTGCCAGCAGTTTTGGGGGGACGGGAAAAAACATTCAGTACTTC. Its translation: CASSFGGTGKNIQYF. This chain uses TRBV6-2 or TRBV6-3 with TRBJ2-4; possible D gene TRBD2, 6 bases. Trimming cost V 4 bases and J 4 bases, with 14 bases left between them. CDR1 and CDR2 (germline): MNHEY, SVGEGT. This CDR3 comprises 15 residues.

The CDR3 here is CASSRDRGAEAFF. In nucleotides, the CDR3 is TGTGCCAGCTCACGAGACAGGGGGGCTGAAGCTTTCTTT. The J gene is TRBJ1-1, the V gene TRBV18; 9 nucleotides align to TRBD1. Germline lookup yields CDR1 KGHSH and CDR2 LQKENI. The ends lost 4 bases at V and 6 bases at J; junction bases unmatched: 3. The CDR3 contains 13 residues.

This clonotype was observed many times. The rearrangement joins TRBV12-3 or TRBV12-4 to TRBJ1-1, with a possible D match to TRBD1 (6 bases). Trimming removed 6 bases from V and 10 bases from J, with 15 bases in between. This CDR3 contains 12 residues. CDR3 in DNA: TGTGCCAGCAGCATACAGGGTGGTAGAGCTTTCTTT. Amino acids: CASSIQGGRAFF.

A few counts support this clonotype. This sequence joins TRBV7-9 and TRBJ1-4; TRBD1 is a possible D gene (5 bases). Trimming cost V 5 bases and J 1 base, with 14 bases left between them. Germline V gene data show CDR1 as SEHNR and CDR2 as FQNEAQ (reference sequence). This CDR3 region has 16 residues. CDR3 coding DNA: TGTGCCAGCAGCCGCTGGCTTGACAGAACTAATGAAAAACTGTTTTTT. Amino acids: CASSRWLDRTNEKLFF.

This clonotype is a singleton in its sample. The CDR3 nucleotides are TGTGCCAGCAGCTCGGTTGCATCCGGGGAGCTGTTTTTT. This encodes CASSSVASGELFF. The rearrangement joins TRBV11-1 to TRBJ2-2; D uncertain. Germline V gives CDR1 SGHAT, CDR2 FQDESV (reference sequence). The CDR3 spans 13 residues. V gave up 4 bases and J gave up 6 bases, with 9 bases separating them.

CDR3 protein: CASSYFDAEAFF. CDR3 nucleotides: TGTGCCAGCAGTTATTTCGACGCTGAAGCTTTCTTT. The chain employs TRBV12-3 or TRBV12-4 and TRBJ1-1; D uncertain. The CDR3 consists of 12 residues. Trimming cost V 4 bases and J 6 bases, with 9 bases left between them.

This clonotype appeared many times. This chain joins TRBV12-3 or TRBV12-4 and TRBJ2-1; D is possibly TRBD1 (6 bases). V was pared by 5 bases and J by 9 bases, with 11 bases between. The CDR3 length is 12 residues. The CDR3 nucleotides read TGTGCCAGCAGTAGACAGGTTTTTGAGCAGTTCTTC. This encodes CASSRQVFEQFF.

This clonotype was seen more than once but under ten times. The gene calls are TRBV5-1 and TRBJ1-1; D is uncertain. This CDR3 has 14 amino acids. The V gene's germline CDR1 is SGHRS and CDR2 YFSETQ. Trimming took off 0 bases at V and 2 bases at J, with 8 bases between the two ends. The CDR3, as DNA: TGCGCCAGCAGCTTGGACGGAGGAAACACTGAAGCTTTCTTT. This translates into CASSLDGGNTEAFF. The entire variable domain, with the rest obtained from reference TRBV5-1 and TRBJ1-1, is as follows: KAGVTQTPRYLIKTRGQQVTLSCSPISGHRSVSWYQQTPGQGLQFLFEYFSETQRNKGNFPGRFSGRQFSNSRSEMNVSTLELGDSALYLCASSLDGGNTEAFFGQGTRLTVV.